The source of this T cell receptor (beta chain) is a study of blood T cell repertoires in COVID-19. About the research overall: There were acute and convalescent COVID-19 samples, and they came from the United States, Italy and Spain. Nucleic acid was either cDNA or gDNA, and it came from T cells, B-cell-depleted T cells, or PBMCs.

In the original analysis: Reference gene primer amplification gave nucleated cell count estimates. The protocol was immunoSEQ multiplex PCR, while the TCRdb copy is restricted to in-frame clones and leaves out a portion. The DNA gave D and trimming, while V, J and clone size come from that table. The repertoire has approximately 73,000 clones, about 89% of them found once; the top ten carry about 2.1%. V was clipped by 5 bases and J by 2 bases, with 9 bases between them. From germline, CDR1 is GTSNPN and CDR2 SVGIG (reference sequence). The CDR3 has 12 amino acids. Sequencing was done on a sample of peripheral blood. The chain links TRBV30 to TRBJ2-5, with D possibly being TRBD1 (6 bases). The origin of this receptor is an older woman with acute or convalescent COVID-19. This CDR3 is CAWETGQETQYF. In nucleotides, the CDR3 is TGTGCCTGGGAAACAGGGCAAGAGACCCAGTACTTC.